What follows are 17 T cell receptor beta chains derived from one specimen sequenced in a study of T cells in localized non-small cell lung cancer. The method was immunoSEQ multiplex PCR; TCRdb's version includes in-frame clones alone and lacks a portion of them. The sample holds 30,000 or so clones; 80% to 95% are singletons and the top ten take around 2.1%. The sample in question was peripheral blood, obtained before any cancer treatment. The receptors were gathered from a female donor over 55 with stage I lung adenocarcinoma.

This chain uses TRBV14 with TRBJ2-3; D call uncertain. The germline gives CDR1 SGHDN, CDR2 FVKESK. The CDR3 sequence is 15 residues long. Deletions cut 0 bases from V and 2 bases from J, with 9 bases between. The CDR3 DNA reads as TGTGCCAGCAGCCAAGATCACCTTTTCACAGATACGCAGTATTTT. Protein product: CASSQDHLFTDTQYF. The full variable domain, rest sourced from reference TRBV14 and TRBJ2-3, is EAGVTQFPSHSVIEKGQTVTLRCDPISGHDNLYWYRRVMGKEIKFLLHFVKESKQDESGMPNNRFLAERTGGTYSTLKVQPAELEDSGVYFCASSQDHLFTDTQYFGPGTRLTVL.

The CDR3 nucleotides read TGTGCCAGCCGACAGGGGTCCTACAATGAGCAGTTCTTC. This encodes CASRQGSYNEQFF. J is TRBJ2-1 and V is TRBV2; 8 bases align to TRBD1. The CDR3 spans 13 residues. Trimming cost V 8 bases and J 1 base; bases outside gene matches: 1. The germline gives CDR1 SNHLY, CDR2 FYNNEI.

This chain links TRBV6-6 with TRBJ2-1; TRBD1 might be the D (6 bases). V was shortened by 6 bases and J by 9 bases, with 21 bases between the two germline ends. CDR3 length: 15 amino acids. Germline V gene data show CDR1 as MNHNY and CDR2 as SVGAGI (reference sequence). CDR3 loop: CASSFPGRQGGEQFF. CDR3 DNA: TGTGCCAGCAGCTTTCCGGGACGACAAGGGGGTGAGCAGTTCTTC.

J is TRBJ2-7 and V is TRBV7-2; TRBD2 is a possible D gene (6 bases). Germline V gene data show CDR1 as SGHTA and CDR2 as FQGNSA. Trimming removed 10 bases from V and 4 bases from J, with 17 bases in between. CDR3 size: 13 residues. The CDR3 region is CATSTSSTYEQYF. DNA for the CDR3: TGTGCCACCTCAACTAGCTCTACTTACGAGCAGTACTTC.

V gene TRBV11-2 combines with J gene TRBJ1-1, with D uncertain. This CDR3 spans 13 amino acids. V dropped 0 bases and J dropped 5 bases, with 7 bases sitting between them. CDR1 is SGHAT, CDR2 FQNNGV, per germline. Here the CDR3 reads CASSLERVTEAFF. CDR3 sequence (DNA): TGTGCCAGCAGCTTAGAAAGGGTTACTGAAGCTTTCTTT.

The gene calls are TRBV7-3 and TRBJ2-5; D uncertain. Germline lookup yields CDR1 SGHTA and CDR2 FQGTGA. The V end was cut by 5 bases, the J end by 3 bases, with 16 bases between. The CDR3 has 15 residues. The CDR3 is CASSPLQQLKETQYF. The CDR3 coding sequence is TGTGCCAGCAGCCCTCTACAACAGCTAAAAGAGACCCAGTACTTC.

This clone appeared a single time. The V call is TRBV9, the J call TRBJ1-5, with D unresolved. The CDR3 has 13 amino acids. Per germline, CDR1 SGDLS and CDR2 YYNGEE. Trimming removed 3 bases from V and 6 bases from J, with 10 bases in between. CDR3 amino acids: CASSAWGGQPQHF. DNA of the CDR3: TGTGCCAGCAGCGCGTGGGGTGGTCAGCCCCAGCATTTT.

The rearrangement links TRBV4-1 to TRBJ1-4, with D perhaps matching TRBD1 (6 bases). CDR1 and CDR2 (germline): MGHRA, YSYEKL. V lost 0 bases, J lost 6 bases, and 11 bases lay in between. There are 15 residues in the CDR3. Here the CDR3 DNA reads TGCGCCAGCAGCCAAGAAGGGGGATGGGATGAAAAACTGTTTTTT. This gives the protein CASSQEGGWDEKLFF.

The chain employs TRBV28 and TRBJ2-2; 9 bases are a match to TRBD2. The CDR3 is made up of 17 amino acids. CDR1 and CDR2 from the germline V gene are MDHEN and SYDVKM. The J segment lost 4 bases and the V segment lost 8 bases, leaving 14 bases of the junction unmatched. In DNA, the CDR3 is TGTGCCAGCCAATTGACCGGACTAGCGAGTACCACCGGGGAGCTGTTTTTT. Its protein is CASQLTGLASTTGELFF.

This sequence joins TRBV18 and TRBJ1-5; D might be TRBD1 (5 bases). The CDR3 is 18 amino acids. The V gene lost 3 bases and the J gene lost 0 bases, with 18 bases spanning the gap. Looked up from germline, CDR1 is KGHSH and CDR2 is LQKENI. This chain's CDR3 is CASSPEQTEPISNQPQHF. Written as DNA, the CDR3 is TGTGCCAGCTCACCGGAGCAGACAGAACCTATTAGCAATCAGCCCCAGCATTTT. Full variable domain (remainder filled in from reference TRBV18 and TRBJ1-5): NAGVMQNPRHLVRRRGQEARLRCSPMKGHSHVYWYRQLPEEGLKFMVYLQKENIIDESGMPKERFSAEFPKEGPSILRIQQVVRGDSAAYFCASSPEQTEPISNQPQHFGDGTRLSIL.

This clone was seen only a few times. This chain's CDR3 is CASSQSRTGWLPLHF. The DNA of the CDR3 is TGCGCCAGCAGTCAATCGAGGACAGGTTGGCTGCCCCTCCACTTT. The J gene is TRBJ1-6, the V gene TRBV23-1, with 7 bases identical to TRBD1. TRBV23-1 is noted as an ORF with a role that remains uncertain. This CDR3 is 15 amino acids long. Trimming cost V 0 bases and J 13 bases; bases outside gene matches: 9.

The chain uses TRBV25-1 and TRBJ2-7; possible D gene TRBD2, 5 bases. The length of the CDR3 is 11 residues. Germline CDR1 and CDR2: MGHDK and SYGVNS. Trimming left V 6 bases short and J 6 bases short, with 9 bases between. The CDR3: CASRRRGEQYF. In DNA, the CDR3 is TGTGCCAGCAGAAGACGGGGCGAGCAGTACTTC.

The CDR3 reads CASSDLRANTEAFF. The DNA for the CDR3 is TGTGCCAGCAGTGATTTAAGGGCTAACACTGAAGCTTTCTTT. The gene calls are TRBV6-1 and TRBJ1-1, with D unresolved. This CDR3 has 14 residues. With 3 bases removed from V and 2 bases from J, the gap between germline ends came to 10 bases. From germline, CDR1 is MNHNS and CDR2 SASEGT.

There are a few counts of this clone. The chain links TRBV9 to TRBJ1-3; possibly TRBD1 for D (5 bases). Trimming took 0 bases from V and 0 from J, leaving 10 bases between them. Per germline, CDR1 SGDLS and CDR2 YYNGEE. The CDR3 has 16 amino acids. The CDR3 region has the DNA TGTGCCAGCAGCGTAGGGGACGGCCGCTCTGGAAACACCATATATTTT. Its protein product is CASSVGDGRSGNTIYF.

V usage is TRBV21-1 and J usage is TRBJ1-2; TRBD1, the table's D call, was not compared with the DNA. TRBV21-1 is tagged as a pseudogene. CDR3 length: 13 residues. The CDR3 loop is CASIPTGEYGYTF. The CDR3 bases are TGTGCCAGCATCCCGACAGGCGAGTATGGCTACACCTTC.

The chain recombines TRBV30 with TRBJ2-3; weak D call: TRBD2 (6 bases). The CDR3 is made up of 12 amino acids. The germline CDR1 and CDR2 sequences are GTSNPN and SVGIG (reference sequence). Trimming cost V 5 bases and J 5 bases, with 11 bases left between them. This CDR3 is CAWALGGDTQYF. The DNA of the CDR3 is TGTGCCTGGGCCCTGGGGGGAGATACGCAGTATTTT.

The CDR3 spells CASSLVWGTGYNEQFF. The CDR3, as DNA: TGTGCCAGCAGCTTAGTCTGGGGTACGGGATACAATGAGCAGTTCTTC. V and J are TRBV7-6 and TRBJ2-1; D possibly corresponds to TRBD2 (5 bases). Looked up from germline, CDR1 is SGHVS and CDR2 is FNYEAQ. The CDR3 is 16 residues long. Trimming left V 1 base short and J 4 bases short, with 14 bases between.